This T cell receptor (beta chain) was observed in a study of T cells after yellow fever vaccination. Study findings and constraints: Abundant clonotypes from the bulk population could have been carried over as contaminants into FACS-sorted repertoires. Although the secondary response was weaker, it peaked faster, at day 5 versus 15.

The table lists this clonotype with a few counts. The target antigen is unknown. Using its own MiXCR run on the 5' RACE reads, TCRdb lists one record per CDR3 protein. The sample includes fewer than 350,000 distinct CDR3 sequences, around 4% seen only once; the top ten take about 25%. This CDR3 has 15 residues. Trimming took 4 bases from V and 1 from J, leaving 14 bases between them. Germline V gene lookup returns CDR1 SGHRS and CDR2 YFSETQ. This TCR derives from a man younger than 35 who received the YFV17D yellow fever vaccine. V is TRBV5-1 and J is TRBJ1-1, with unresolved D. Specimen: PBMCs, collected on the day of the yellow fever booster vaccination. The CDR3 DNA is TGCGCCAGCAGCCTTGGACCGGGTAAGAACACTGAAGCTTTCTTT. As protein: CASSLGPGKNTEAFF.